These 32 T cell receptor beta chains share one sample of origin, sequenced in a study of blood T cell repertoires in COVID-19. Here immunoSEQ multiplex PCR was the method, and the copy in TCRdb shows in-frame clones only, minus some. Found here are tens of thousands of clones, approximately 91% of them singletons; the top ten hold about 3.4%. Sequencing input: peripheral blood. The source is a man aged 50 or older with active COVID-19.

The chain is built from TRBV6-5 and TRBJ1-1; D unclear. CDR3 length: 13 amino acids. The germline CDR1 and CDR2 sequences are MNHEY and SVGAGI. V lost 6 bases to trimming and J lost 4 bases, with 12 bases between them. The CDR3: CASSSRRGTEAFF. The DNA for the CDR3 is TGTGCCAGCAGCTCTAGACGGGGCACTGAAGCTTTCTTT.

The genes are TRBV5-4 and TRBJ1-5; TRBD1 is a possible D gene (6 bases). V dropped 5 bases and J dropped 4 bases, with 10 bases sitting between them. The CDR3 runs to 13 residues. Germline assignment: CDR1 SGHNT and CDR2 YYREEE (reference sequence). CDR3 DNA: TGTGCCAGCAGTCCGGACAGAAATCAGCCCCAGCATTTT. It yields the protein CASSPDRNQPQHF.

The rearrangement uses TRBV5-1 and TRBJ2-5, with 8 bases aligning to TRBD2. This CDR3 spans 16 amino acids. The germline CDR1 and CDR2 sequences are SGHRS and YFSETQ. With V trimmed by 0 bases and J by 1 base, 5 bases remained unmatched. The CDR3 loop reads CASSLGGGGPQETQYF. In nucleotides, the CDR3 is TGCGCCAGCAGCTTGGGTGGCGGGGGGCCCCAAGAGACCCAGTACTTC.

This chain links TRBV21-1 with TRBJ2-7; the D segment call TRBD1 is taken from the table without a DNA check. TRBV21-1 is tagged as a pseudogene. There are 14 residues in the CDR3. The DNA of the CDR3 is TGTGCCAGGCGAAGGGAAGGGGGCTCCTACGAGCAGTACTTC. It codes for CARRREGGSYEQYF.

The V and J genes are TRBV3-1 (or the pseudogene TRBV3-2) and TRBJ1-1, with D unclear. Germline CDR1 is LGHDT and CDR2 is YNNKEL (reference sequence). V shed 0 bases and J shed 0 bases, with 5 bases lying between them. This CDR3 spans 14 amino acids. DNA for the CDR3: TGTGCCAGCAGCCAAGAACTTATGAACACTGAAGCTTTCTTT. Protein sequence: CASSQELMNTEAFF.

V gene TRBV9 combines with J gene TRBJ2-2, with TRBD2 matching 7 bases. The CDR3 is 15 residues long. Trimming removed 2 bases from V and 1 base from J; junction bases left unmatched: 2. Germline V gene lookup returns CDR1 SGDLS and CDR2 YYNGEE. The CDR3 region is CASSVGGGNTGELFF. As DNA, the CDR3 is TGTGCCAGCAGCGTTGGCGGGGGGAACACCGGGGAGCTGTTTTTT.

The rearrangement joins TRBV5-4 to TRBJ1-4; tentative D call: TRBD1 (6 bases). Looked up from germline, CDR1 is SGHNT and CDR2 is YYREEE (reference sequence). V lost 0 bases to trimming and J lost 1 base, with 10 bases between them. CDR3 length: 16 residues. The CDR3, as DNA: TGTGCCAGCAGCTTGGGCAGGGGAGAAACTAATGAAAAACTGTTTTTT. Translation: CASSLGRGETNEKLFF.

The chain is built from TRBV5-1 and TRBJ2-5; 9 bases agree with TRBD1. There are 14 residues in the CDR3. The ends lost 4 bases at V and 4 bases at J; junction bases unmatched: 5. CDR1 and CDR2 (germline): SGHRS, YFSETQ. The DNA for the CDR3 is TGCGCCAGCAGCCCCGGGACAGGGTCAGAGACCCAGTACTTC. It translates to CASSPGTGSETQYF.

The V and J genes are TRBV5-4 and TRBJ1-3; D perhaps matches TRBD1 (5 bases). V lost 0 bases and J lost 0, with 13 bases in between. Germline V gene lookup returns CDR1 SGHNT and CDR2 YYREEE (reference sequence). This CDR3 is built from 17 residues. The CDR3 coding sequence is TGTGCCAGCAGCTTGGTCCCAGGGCGAACCTCTGGAAACACCATATATTTT. Residues: CASSLVPGRTSGNTIYF.

The chain uses TRBV7-2 and TRBJ2-7; D possibly corresponds to TRBD2 (6 bases). CDR1 SGHTA and CDR2 FQGNSA come from the germline V gene. The CDR3 sequence is 14 residues long. The V end lost 3 bases, the J end lost 2 bases, and 11 bases lay between the germline ends. CDR3 residues: CASSFGGGPYEQYF. The CDR3 DNA reads as TGTGCCAGCAGCTTCGGGGGAGGCCCCTACGAGCAGTACTTC.

The chain combines TRBV3-1 (or the pseudogene TRBV3-2) with TRBJ2-1; 7 positions match TRBD2. V shed 3 bases and J 3 bases; nucleotides not matched to a gene: 5. The CDR3 loop spans 15 amino acids. Germline values: CDR1 LGHDT, CDR2 YNNKEL (reference sequence). The CDR3 DNA follows: TGTGCCAGCAGCCAGGTGGGGGGGGACTACAATGAGCAGTTCTTC. It translates to CASSQVGGDYNEQFF.

This clone was found a few times. The J gene is TRBJ2-1, the V gene TRBV3-1 (or the pseudogene TRBV3-2); 9 positions match TRBD2. Germline CDR1 is LGHDT and CDR2 is YNNKEL (reference sequence). The CDR3 extends over 15 amino acids. Unmatched junction bases numbered 12, after V lost 7 bases and J lost 8 bases. The CDR3 region is CASTSTAGGGYEQFF. As DNA, the CDR3 is TGTGCCAGCACCTCCACGGCGGGGGGGGGCTATGAGCAGTTCTTC.

The chain links TRBV19 to TRBJ1-2; D is perhaps TRBD1 (5 bases). Trimming took 2 bases from V and 2 from J, leaving 6 bases between them. Germline loops: CDR1 LNHDA, CDR2 SQIVND (reference sequence). This CDR3 has 13 residues. CDR3 protein: CASSINRNYGYTF. In nucleotides, the CDR3 is TGTGCCAGTAGTATAAACAGGAACTATGGCTACACCTTC.

The CDR3 bases are TGCGCCAGCAGCCAAGACAGCGGGGCTTGGGGCAATGAGCAGTTCTTC. This gives the protein CASSQDSGAWGNEQFF. V gene TRBV4-1 combines with J gene TRBJ2-1, with 7 bases identical to TRBD2. The J segment lost 6 bases and the V segment lost 0 bases, leaving 8 bases of the junction unmatched. There are 16 residues in the CDR3. Germline V lookup: CDR1 MGHRA, CDR2 YSYEKL.

The V call is TRBV29-1, the J call TRBJ2-3; D not certain. The CDR3 is made up of 12 amino acids. Germline CDR1 reads SQVTM; CDR2 reads ANQGSEA. V was pared by 3 bases and J by 2 bases, with 6 bases between. CDR3: CSVDDFTDTQYF. CDR3 sequence (DNA): TGCAGCGTTGATGACTTCACAGATACGCAGTATTTT.

This chain joins TRBV6-5 and TRBJ2-7; possible D gene TRBD1, 6 bases. Germline values: CDR1 MNHEY, CDR2 SVGAGI. There are 14 residues in the CDR3. Trimming removed 5 bases from V and 2 bases from J, with 13 bases in between. The CDR3 coding sequence is TGTGCCAGCAGTAAGACAGGAACGACCTACGAGCAGTACTTC. This encodes CASSKTGTTYEQYF.

The chain uses TRBV11-2 and TRBJ1-6; 8 bases match TRBD1. CDR3 length: 16 amino acids. Trimming took 6 bases from V and 8 from J; bases not matched to a gene: 12. Germline V lookup: CDR1 SGHAT, CDR2 FQNNGV. The CDR3 DNA follows: TGTGCCAGCAGACCCGTTAGGCAGGGGGCCGATTCACCCCTCCACTTT. This sequence encodes CASRPVRQGADSPLHF.

The chain is built from TRBV5-5 and TRBJ2-3; TRBD2 matches 10 bases. CDR3 length equals 17 residues. V was pared by 4 bases and J by 4 bases, with 12 bases of the junction left unmatched. CDR1 is SGHKS and CDR2 is YYEKEE in the germline V gene (reference sequence). The CDR3 loop is CASSQSPSGGAPDTQYF. The DNA of the CDR3 is TGTGCCAGCAGCCAATCTCCCAGCGGGGGGGCCCCAGATACGCAGTATTTT.

The CDR3 region has the DNA TGTGCCAGCAGTCACTCTCCTGGGACAGGTGGTGAAAAACTGTTTTTT. Translating gives CASSHSPGTGGEKLFF. The chain combines TRBV27 with TRBJ1-4; the match to TRBD1 covers 8 bases. The germline V gene has CDR1 MNHEY and CDR2 SMNVEV (reference sequence). Trimming at V came to 5 bases and at J to 7 bases, leaving 12 bases not matched to a gene. This CDR3 has 16 residues.

This clone has only a few counts. The V and J genes are TRBV15 and TRBJ1-5; D is undetermined. Germline V gives CDR1 LNHNV, CDR2 YYDKDF (reference sequence). The ends were cut back, 4 bases at V and 0 bases at J, with 10 bases in the middle. CDR3 length: 15 amino acids. The CDR3 DNA reads TGTGCCACCAGCACAGCGGGATATAGCAATCAGCCCCAGCATTTT. It is translated as CATSTAGYSNQPQHF.

The chain uses TRBV29-1 and TRBJ1-1; no definite D call. Between the trimmed V and J ends, which lost 3 bases and 5 bases, there was a span of 16 bases. The CDR3 sequence is 14 residues long. Germline lookup yields CDR1 SQVTM and CDR2 ANQGSEA. The CDR3: CSVEVLGTRTEAFF. The CDR3 DNA follows: TGCAGCGTTGAGGTTCTAGGAACGAGGACTGAAGCTTTCTTT.

The V call is TRBV18, the J call TRBJ1-1; 7 bases map to TRBD1. V shed 6 bases and J 3 bases; nucleotides not matched to a gene: 7. Germline CDR1 reads KGHSH; CDR2 reads LQKENI. The length of the CDR3 is 14 residues. The CDR3 loop reads CASSYGTEYTEAFF. Written as DNA, the CDR3 is TGTGCCAGCTCGTACGGGACAGAATACACTGAAGCTTTCTTT.

The table lists this clone with a few counts. The chain uses TRBV5-1 and TRBJ1-1, with D possibly matching TRBD1 (6 bases). CDR1 and CDR2 (germline): SGHRS, YFSETQ. The V and J ends lost 4 bases and 7 bases respectively, with 8 bases between them. The CDR3 is 11 amino acids. CDR3 DNA: TGCGCCAGCAGCGGACAGTTTGAAGCTTTCTTT. This translates into CASSGQFEAFF. The entire variable domain, with the rest obtained from reference TRBV5-1 and TRBJ1-1, is as follows: KAGVTQTPRYLIKTRGQQVTLSCSPISGHRSVSWYQQTPGQGLQFLFEYFSETQRNKGNFPGRFSGRQFSNSRSEMNVSTLELGDSALYLCASSGQFEAFFGQGTRLTVV.

This chain joins TRBV6-5 and TRBJ2-1; the D gene is possibly TRBD2 (6 bases). The V gene's germline CDR1 is MNHEY and CDR2 SVGAGI. This CDR3 is 15 amino acids long. V lost 6 bases and J 4 bases, leaving 16 bases between the germline ends. This CDR3 reads CASSYTGTGYNEQFF. The CDR3 nucleotides are TGTGCCAGCAGCTATACCGGGACTGGATACAATGAGCAGTTCTTC.

CDR3 sequence reads: CASSYSTRSTDTQYF. The CDR3 bases are TGTGCCAGCAGTTACTCTACGCGTAGCACAGATACGCAGTATTTT. The J gene is TRBJ2-3, the V gene TRBV6-5; the D is unclear. With 0 bases removed from V and 0 bases from J, the gap between germline ends came to 7 bases. The CDR3 is made up of 15 amino acids. CDR1 and CDR2 (germline): MNHEY, SVGAGI.

The chain employs TRBV5-1 and TRBJ2-1; 8 bases agree with TRBD2. J was trimmed by 5 bases and V by 4 bases; bases with no gene match: 14. Germline V gene data show CDR1 as SGHRS and CDR2 as YFSETQ. The CDR3 totals 17 residues. CDR3 in amino acids: CASSPDFAGGSNNEQFF. The CDR3 coding sequence is TGCGCCAGCAGCCCGGATTTTGCGGGGGGATCCAACAATGAGCAGTTCTTC.

The V call is TRBV15, the J call TRBJ2-2; a weak D match, TRBD1 (6 bases). The V end was cut by 4 bases, the J end by 6 bases, with 15 bases between. Germline CDR1 reads LNHNV; CDR2 reads YYDKDF (reference sequence). This CDR3 is built from 15 residues. DNA of the CDR3: TGTGCCACCAGCATCCACAGGGTCAACGCCGGGGAGCTGTTTTTT. Translation: CATSIHRVNAGELFF. Together with reference TRBV15 and TRBJ2-2, the CDR3 gives the full variable domain: DAMVIQNPRYQVTQFGKPVTLSCSQTLNHNVMYWYQQKSSQAPKLLFHYYDKDFNNEADTPDNFQSRRPNTSFCFLDIRSPGLGDTAMYLCATSIHRVNAGELFFGEGSRLTVL.

The chain is built from TRBV5-4 and TRBJ2-5; D remains ambiguous. Germline CDR1 reads SGHNT; CDR2 reads YYREEE (reference sequence). CDR3 length: 13 amino acids. V was clipped by 1 base and J by 3 bases, with 7 bases between them. The CDR3 nucleotides are TGTGCCAGCAGCTTGATTATAGAAGAGACCCAGTACTTC. Protein product: CASSLIIEETQYF.

This clone was seen just once. The chain couples TRBV3-1 (or the pseudogene TRBV3-2) to TRBJ2-7; 7 nucleotides align to TRBD2. The CDR3 covers 15 residues. Trimming cost V 3 bases and J 6 bases; bases outside gene matches: 11. The germline gives CDR1 LGHDT, CDR2 YNNKEL (reference sequence). CDR3 bases: TGTGCCAGCAGCCAGGCTTGGGCGGGGGTGGTCGAGCAGTACTTC. This translates into CASSQAWAGVVEQYF.

This clone showed up just once. This chain uses TRBV6-5 with TRBJ2-1; a weak D match, TRBD2 (6 bases). The ends were cut back, 7 bases at V and 12 bases at J, with 19 bases in the middle. Germline loops: CDR1 MNHEY, CDR2 SVGAGI. The CDR3 has 13 residues. The CDR3 DNA reads as TGTGCCAGCAAATCTCCGGGACTGCCCGTGCAGTTCTTC. Protein: CASKSPGLPVQFF.

The chain couples TRBV27 to TRBJ2-2; TRBD1 might be the D (5 bases). V lost 5 bases to trimming and J lost 7 bases, with 14 bases between them. CDR3 length: 14 residues. Germline CDR1 MNHEY, CDR2 SMNVEV (reference sequence). As DNA, the CDR3 is TGTGCCAGCAGTCAAGCAGGGTCAGGCGGGGAGCTGTTTTTT. Encoded protein: CASSQAGSGGELFF.

J is TRBJ1-1 and V is TRBV6-5; D might be TRBD1 (6 bases). The ends were cut back, 4 bases at V and 9 bases at J, with 18 bases in the middle. This CDR3 contains 14 residues. Germline values: CDR1 MNHEY, CDR2 SVGAGI. CDR3 loop: CASSFPATGGKAFF. Here the CDR3 DNA reads TGTGCCAGCAGTTTCCCGGCGACAGGTGGTAAAGCTTTCTTT.